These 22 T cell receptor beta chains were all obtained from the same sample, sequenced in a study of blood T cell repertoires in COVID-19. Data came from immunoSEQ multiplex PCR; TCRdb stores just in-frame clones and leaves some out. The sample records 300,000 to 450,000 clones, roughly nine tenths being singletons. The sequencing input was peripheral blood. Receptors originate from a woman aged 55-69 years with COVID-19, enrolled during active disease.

The CDR3 region has the DNA TGTGCCAGCAGTACAGGGAGAAATCAGCCCCAGCATTTT. Translation gives CASSTGRNQPQHF. J is TRBJ1-5 and V is TRBV28, with D possibly being TRBD1 (6 bases). The CDR3 sequence is 13 residues long. V lost 5 bases to trimming and J lost 4 bases, with 9 bases between them. CDR1 is MDHEN and CDR2 is SYDVKM in the germline V gene. Full variable domain (missing parts from reference TRBV28 and TRBJ1-5): DVKVTQSSRYLVKRTGEKVFLECVQDMDHENMFWYRQDPGLGLRLIYFSYDVKMKEKGDIPEGYSVSREKKERFSLILESASTNQTSMYLCASSTGRNQPQHFGDGTRLSIL.

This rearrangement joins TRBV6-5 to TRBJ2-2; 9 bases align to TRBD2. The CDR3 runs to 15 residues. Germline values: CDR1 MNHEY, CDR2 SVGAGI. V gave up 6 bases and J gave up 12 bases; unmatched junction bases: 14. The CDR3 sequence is CASRPSGAEHSKLFF. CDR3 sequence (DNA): TGTGCCAGCAGGCCTAGCGGGGCCGAACATTCGAAGCTGTTTTTT.

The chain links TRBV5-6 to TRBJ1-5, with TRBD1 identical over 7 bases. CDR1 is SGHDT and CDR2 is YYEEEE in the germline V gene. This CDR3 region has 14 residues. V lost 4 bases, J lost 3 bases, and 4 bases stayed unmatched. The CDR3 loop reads CASSNRGVNQPQHF. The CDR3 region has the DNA TGTGCCAGCAGCAACAGGGGCGTCAATCAGCCCCAGCATTTT.

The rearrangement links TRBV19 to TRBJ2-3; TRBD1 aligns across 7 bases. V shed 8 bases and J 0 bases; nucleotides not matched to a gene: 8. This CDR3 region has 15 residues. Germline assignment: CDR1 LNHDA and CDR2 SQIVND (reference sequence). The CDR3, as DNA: TGTGCCAGTGACACAGGGGCTATCAGCACAGATACGCAGTATTTT. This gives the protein CASDTGAISTDTQYF.

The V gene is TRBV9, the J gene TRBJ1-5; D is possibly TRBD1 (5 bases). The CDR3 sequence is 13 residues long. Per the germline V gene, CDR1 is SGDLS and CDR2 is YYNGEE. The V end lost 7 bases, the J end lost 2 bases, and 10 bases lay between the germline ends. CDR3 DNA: TGTGCCAGCGGGGCGTTGGGCAATCAGCCCCAGCATTTT. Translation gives CASGALGNQPQHF.

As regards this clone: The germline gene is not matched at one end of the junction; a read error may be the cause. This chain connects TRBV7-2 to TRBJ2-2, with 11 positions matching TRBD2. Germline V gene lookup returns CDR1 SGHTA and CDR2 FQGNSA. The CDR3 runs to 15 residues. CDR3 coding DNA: TGTGCCAGCAGCCTAGCGGGGGGAGACACCGGGGAGCTGTTTTTT. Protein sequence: CASSLAGGDTGELFF.

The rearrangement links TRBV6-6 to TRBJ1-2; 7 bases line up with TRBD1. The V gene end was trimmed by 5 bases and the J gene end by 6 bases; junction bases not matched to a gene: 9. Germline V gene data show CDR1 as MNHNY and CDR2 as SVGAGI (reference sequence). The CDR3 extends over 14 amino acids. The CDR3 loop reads CASSPHDRADGYTF. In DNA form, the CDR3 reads TGTGCCAGCAGTCCTCACGACAGGGCGGATGGCTACACCTTC.

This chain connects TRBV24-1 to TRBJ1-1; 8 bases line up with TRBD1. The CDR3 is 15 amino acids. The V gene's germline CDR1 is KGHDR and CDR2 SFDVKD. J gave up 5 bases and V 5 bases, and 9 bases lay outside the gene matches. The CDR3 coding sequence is TGTGCCACCAGTGCAGGGACAGGTGGTGGTACTGAAGCTTTCTTT. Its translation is CATSAGTGGGTEAFF.

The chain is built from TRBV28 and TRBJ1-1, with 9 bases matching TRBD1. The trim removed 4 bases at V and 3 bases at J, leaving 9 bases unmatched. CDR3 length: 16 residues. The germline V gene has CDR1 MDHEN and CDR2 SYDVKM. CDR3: CASSSSGTGTDTEAFF. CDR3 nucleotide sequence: TGTGCCAGCAGTTCGTCCGGGACAGGGACTGACACTGAAGCTTTCTTT. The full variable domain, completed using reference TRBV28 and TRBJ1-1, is DVKVTQSSRYLVKRTGEKVFLECVQDMDHENMFWYRQDPGLGLRLIYFSYDVKMKEKGDIPEGYSVSREKKERFSLILESASTNQTSMYLCASSSSGTGTDTEAFFGQGTRLTVV.

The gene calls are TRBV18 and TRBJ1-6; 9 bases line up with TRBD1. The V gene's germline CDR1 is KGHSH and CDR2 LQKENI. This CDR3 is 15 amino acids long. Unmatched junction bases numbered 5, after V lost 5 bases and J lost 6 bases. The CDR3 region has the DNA TGTGCCAGCTCAAAACTGGACAGGGGTAATTCACCCCTCCACTTT. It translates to CASSKLDRGNSPLHF.

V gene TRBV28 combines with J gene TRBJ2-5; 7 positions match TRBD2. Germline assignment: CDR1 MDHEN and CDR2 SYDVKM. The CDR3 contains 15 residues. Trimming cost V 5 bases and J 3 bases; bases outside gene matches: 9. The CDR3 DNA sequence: TGTGCCAGCAGTGGGGCCGGGGGGACGGAAGAGACCCAGTACTTC. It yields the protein CASSGAGGTEETQYF.

The CDR3 here is CASSLEGGRGTEAFF. CDR3 coding DNA: TGTGCCAGCAGCTTAGAAGGGGGTCGGGGAACTGAAGCTTTCTTT. V and J are TRBV7-9 and TRBJ1-1; D is possibly TRBD1 (6 bases). Germline assignment: CDR1 SEHNR and CDR2 FQNEAQ (reference sequence). The CDR3 loop spans 15 amino acids. V lost 1 base to trimming and J lost 5 bases, with 14 bases between them.

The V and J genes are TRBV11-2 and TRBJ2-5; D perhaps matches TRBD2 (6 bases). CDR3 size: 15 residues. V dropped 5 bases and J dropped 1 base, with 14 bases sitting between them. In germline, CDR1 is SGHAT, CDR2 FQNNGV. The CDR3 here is CASSRNRGIQETQYF. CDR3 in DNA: TGTGCCAGCAGCCGAAATCGGGGGATCCAAGAGACCCAGTACTTC.

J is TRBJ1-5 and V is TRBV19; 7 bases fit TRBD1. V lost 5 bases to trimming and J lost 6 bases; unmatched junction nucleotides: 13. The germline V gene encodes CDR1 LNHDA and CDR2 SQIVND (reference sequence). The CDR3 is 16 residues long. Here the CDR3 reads CASSSISDRTGQPQHF. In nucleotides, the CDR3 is TGTGCCAGTAGTTCTATCTCGGACAGGACGGGTCAGCCCCAGCATTTT.

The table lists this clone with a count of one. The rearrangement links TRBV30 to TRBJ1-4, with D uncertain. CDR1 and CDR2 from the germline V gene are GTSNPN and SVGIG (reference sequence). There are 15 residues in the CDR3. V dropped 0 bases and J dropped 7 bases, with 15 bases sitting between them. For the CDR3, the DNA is TGTGCCTGGAGTGTACTCCGGGGATTCGGTGAAAAACTGTTTTTT. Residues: CAWSVLRGFGEKLFF.

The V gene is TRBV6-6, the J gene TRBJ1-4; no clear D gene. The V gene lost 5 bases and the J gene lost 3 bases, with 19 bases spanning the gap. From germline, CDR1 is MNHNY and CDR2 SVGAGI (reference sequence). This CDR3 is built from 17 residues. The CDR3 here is CASSPSPRPGANEKLFF. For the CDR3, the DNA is TGTGCCAGCAGTCCCTCTCCCAGGCCAGGCGCTAATGAAAAACTGTTTTTT.

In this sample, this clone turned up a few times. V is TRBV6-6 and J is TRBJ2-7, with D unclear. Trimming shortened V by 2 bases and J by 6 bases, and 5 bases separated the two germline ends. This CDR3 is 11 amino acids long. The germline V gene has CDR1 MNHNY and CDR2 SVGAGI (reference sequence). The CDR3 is CASSYLREQYF. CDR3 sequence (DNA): TGTGCCAGCAGTTACCTACGCGAGCAGTACTTC.

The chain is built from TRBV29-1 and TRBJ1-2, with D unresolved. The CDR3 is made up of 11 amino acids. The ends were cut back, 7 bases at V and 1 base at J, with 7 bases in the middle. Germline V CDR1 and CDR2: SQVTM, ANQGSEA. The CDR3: CSASVNYGYTF. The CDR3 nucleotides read TGCAGCGCCTCAGTTAACTATGGCTACACCTTC.

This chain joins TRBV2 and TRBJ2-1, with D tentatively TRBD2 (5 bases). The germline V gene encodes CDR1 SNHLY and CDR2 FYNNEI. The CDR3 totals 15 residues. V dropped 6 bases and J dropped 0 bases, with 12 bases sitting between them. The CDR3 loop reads CASRATRASYNEQFF. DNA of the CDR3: TGTGCCAGCAGGGCAACTAGGGCCTCCTACAATGAGCAGTTCTTC.

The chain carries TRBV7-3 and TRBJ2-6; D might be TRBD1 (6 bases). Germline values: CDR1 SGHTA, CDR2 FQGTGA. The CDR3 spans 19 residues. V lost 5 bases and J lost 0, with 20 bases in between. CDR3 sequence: CASSLKGGQGSSGANVLTF. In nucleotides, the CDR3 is TGTGCCAGCAGCCTAAAGGGCGGGCAGGGGAGCTCTGGGGCCAACGTCCTGACTTTC.

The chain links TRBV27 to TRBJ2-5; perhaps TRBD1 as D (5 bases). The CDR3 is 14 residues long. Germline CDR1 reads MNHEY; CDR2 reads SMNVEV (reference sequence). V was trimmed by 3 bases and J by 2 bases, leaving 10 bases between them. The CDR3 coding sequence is TGTGCCAGCAGTTTCCGAACAGGTCAAGAGACCCAGTACTTC. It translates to CASSFRTGQETQYF.

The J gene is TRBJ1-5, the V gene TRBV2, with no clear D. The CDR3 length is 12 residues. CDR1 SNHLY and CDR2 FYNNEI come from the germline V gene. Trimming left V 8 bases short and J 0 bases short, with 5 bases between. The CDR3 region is CASESSNQPQHF. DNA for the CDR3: TGTGCCAGCGAGTCTAGCAATCAGCCCCAGCATTTT.